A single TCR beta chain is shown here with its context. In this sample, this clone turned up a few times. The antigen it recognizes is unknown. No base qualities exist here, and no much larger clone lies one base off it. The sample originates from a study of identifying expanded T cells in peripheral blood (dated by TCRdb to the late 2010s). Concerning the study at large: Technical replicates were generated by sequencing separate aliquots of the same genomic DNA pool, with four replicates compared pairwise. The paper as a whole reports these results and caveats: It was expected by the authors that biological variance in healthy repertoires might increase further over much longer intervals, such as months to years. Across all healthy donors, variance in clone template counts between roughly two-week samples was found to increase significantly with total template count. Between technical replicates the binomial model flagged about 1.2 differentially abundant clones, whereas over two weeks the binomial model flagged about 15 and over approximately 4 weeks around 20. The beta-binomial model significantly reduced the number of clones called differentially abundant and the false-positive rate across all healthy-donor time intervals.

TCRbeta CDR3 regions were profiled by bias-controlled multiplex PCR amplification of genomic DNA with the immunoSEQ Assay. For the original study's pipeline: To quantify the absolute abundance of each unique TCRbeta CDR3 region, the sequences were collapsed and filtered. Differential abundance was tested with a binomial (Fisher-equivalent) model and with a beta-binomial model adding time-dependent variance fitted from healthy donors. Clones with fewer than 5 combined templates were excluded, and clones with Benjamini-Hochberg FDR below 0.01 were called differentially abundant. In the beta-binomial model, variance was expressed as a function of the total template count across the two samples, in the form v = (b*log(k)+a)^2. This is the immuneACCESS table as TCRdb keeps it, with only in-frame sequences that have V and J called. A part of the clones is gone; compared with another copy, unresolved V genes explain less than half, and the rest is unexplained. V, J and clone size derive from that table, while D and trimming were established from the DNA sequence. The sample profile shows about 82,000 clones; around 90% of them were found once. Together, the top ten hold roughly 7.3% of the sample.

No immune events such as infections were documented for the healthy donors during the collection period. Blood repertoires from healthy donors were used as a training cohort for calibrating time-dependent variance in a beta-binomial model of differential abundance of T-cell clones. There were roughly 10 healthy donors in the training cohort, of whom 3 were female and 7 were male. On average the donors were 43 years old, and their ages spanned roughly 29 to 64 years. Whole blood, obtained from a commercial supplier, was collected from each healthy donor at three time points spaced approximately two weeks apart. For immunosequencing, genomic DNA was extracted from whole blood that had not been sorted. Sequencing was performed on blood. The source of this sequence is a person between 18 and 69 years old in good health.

CDR3 protein: CASSRRGHSNQPQHF. The sequence in DNA is TGTGCCAGCTCACGGAGGGGCCATAGCAATCAGCCCCAGCATTTT. Here the chain combines TRBV18 and TRBJ1-5; a tentative D match to TRBD1 spans 5 bases. A distance of 10 bases separates the germline ends of V and J, which lose 4 bases and 0 bases respectively. The CDR3 numbers 15 residues from cysteine through phenylalanine. Only the CDR3 part of the read is kept: 45 bases, read in frame from the first base. Via the germline V gene, CDR1 is KGHSH and CDR2 LQKENI.